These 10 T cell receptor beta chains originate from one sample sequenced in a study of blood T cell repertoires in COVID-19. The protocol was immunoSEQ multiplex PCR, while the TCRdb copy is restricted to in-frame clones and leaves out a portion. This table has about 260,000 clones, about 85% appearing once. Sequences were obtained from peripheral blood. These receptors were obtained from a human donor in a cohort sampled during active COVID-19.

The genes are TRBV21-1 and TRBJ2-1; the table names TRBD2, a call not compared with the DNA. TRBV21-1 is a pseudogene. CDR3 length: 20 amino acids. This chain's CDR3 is CASSKVVRIKRGRQPNEQFF. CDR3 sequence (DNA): TGTGCCAGCAGCAAAGTTGTCCGAATAAAACGCGGGAGGCAGCCCAATGAGCAGTTCTTC.

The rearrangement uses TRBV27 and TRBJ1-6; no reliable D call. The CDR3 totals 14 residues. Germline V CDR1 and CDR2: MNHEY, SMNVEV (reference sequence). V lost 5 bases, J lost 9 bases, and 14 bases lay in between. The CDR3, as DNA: TGTGCCAGCAGTGAGATTACCCCAGGTTCACCCCTCCACTTT. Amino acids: CASSEITPGSPLHF.

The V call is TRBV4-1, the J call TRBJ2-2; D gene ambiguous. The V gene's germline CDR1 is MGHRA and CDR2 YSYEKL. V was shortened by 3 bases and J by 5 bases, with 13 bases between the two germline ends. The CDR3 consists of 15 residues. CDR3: CASSQALTETGELFF. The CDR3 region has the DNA TGCGCCAGCAGCCAGGCCCTTACCGAAACCGGGGAGCTGTTTTTT.

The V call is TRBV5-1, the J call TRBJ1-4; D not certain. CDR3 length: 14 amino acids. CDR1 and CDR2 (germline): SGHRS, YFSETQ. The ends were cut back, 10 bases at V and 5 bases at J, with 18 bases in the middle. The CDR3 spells CASRPLGSNEKLFF. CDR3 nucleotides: TGCGCCTCCCGACCGTTGGGCTCCAATGAAAAACTGTTTTTT.

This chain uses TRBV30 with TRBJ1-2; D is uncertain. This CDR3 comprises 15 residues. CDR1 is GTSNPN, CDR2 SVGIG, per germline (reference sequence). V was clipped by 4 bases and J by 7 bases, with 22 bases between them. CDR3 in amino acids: CAWTPGSSWALGYTF. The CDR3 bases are TGTGCCTGGACGCCTGGGTCATCCTGGGCCCTTGGCTACACCTTC.

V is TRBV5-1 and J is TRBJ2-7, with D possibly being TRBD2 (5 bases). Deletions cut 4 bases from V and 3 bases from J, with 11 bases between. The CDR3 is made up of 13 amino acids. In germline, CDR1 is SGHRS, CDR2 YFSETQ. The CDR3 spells CASSRTSYYEQYF. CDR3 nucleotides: TGCGCCAGCAGCCGTACTAGTTACTACGAGCAGTACTTC.

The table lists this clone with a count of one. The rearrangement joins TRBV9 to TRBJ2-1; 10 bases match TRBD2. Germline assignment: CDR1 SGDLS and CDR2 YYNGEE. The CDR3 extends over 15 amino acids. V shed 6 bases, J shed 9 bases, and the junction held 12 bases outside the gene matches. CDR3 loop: CASTSSGRGEGEQFF. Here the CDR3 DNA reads TGTGCCAGCACTTCTAGCGGGAGAGGGGAAGGTGAGCAGTTCTTC. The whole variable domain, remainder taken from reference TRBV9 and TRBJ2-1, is DSGVTQTPKHLITATGQRVTLRCSPRSGDLSVYWYQQSLDQGLQFLIQYYNGEERAKGNILERFSAQQFPDLHSELNLSSLELGDSALYFCASTSSGRGEGEQFFGPGTRLTVL.

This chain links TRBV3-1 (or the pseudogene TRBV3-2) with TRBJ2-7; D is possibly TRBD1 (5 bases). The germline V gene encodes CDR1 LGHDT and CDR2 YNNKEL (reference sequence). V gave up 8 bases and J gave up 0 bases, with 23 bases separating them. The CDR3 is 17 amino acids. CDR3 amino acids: CASGPSQVRPYSYEQYF. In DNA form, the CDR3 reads TGTGCCAGCGGCCCTTCACAGGTTCGGCCGTACTCCTACGAGCAGTACTTC.

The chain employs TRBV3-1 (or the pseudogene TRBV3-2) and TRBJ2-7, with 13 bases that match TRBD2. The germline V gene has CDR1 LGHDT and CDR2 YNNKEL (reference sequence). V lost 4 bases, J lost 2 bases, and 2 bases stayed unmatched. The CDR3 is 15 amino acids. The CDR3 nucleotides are TGTGCCAGCAGCCGAGGACTAGCGGGAGCCTACGAGCAGTACTTC. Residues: CASSRGLAGAYEQYF.

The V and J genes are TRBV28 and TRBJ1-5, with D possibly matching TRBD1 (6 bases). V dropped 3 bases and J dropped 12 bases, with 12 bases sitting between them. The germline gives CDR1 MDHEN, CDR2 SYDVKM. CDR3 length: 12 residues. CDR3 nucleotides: TGTGCCAGCAGTTTTAGGGGGTCGTTCCAGCATTTT. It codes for CASSFRGSFQHF.